This T cell receptor (beta chain) was observed in a study of T cell changes during pregnancy in multiple sclerosis. Some clones are missing from TCRdb's copy, which holds only in-frame ones; the method was immunoSEQ multiplex PCR. The data contain fewer than 70,000 clones, roughly 93% of them singletons. CDR1 GTSNPN and CDR2 SVGIG come from the germline V gene (reference sequence). V lost 5 bases to trimming and J lost 12 bases; unmatched junction nucleotides: 7. The length of the CDR3 is 11 residues. This material consisted of peripheral blood, taken in the third trimester of pregnancy. V and J are TRBV30 and TRBJ2-1; 7 bases map to TRBD1. The origin of this receptor is a female donor with multiple sclerosis, enrolled in a pregnancy study. DNA for the CDR3: TGTGCCTGGGCTTCTTACAGGGGGCAGTTCTTC. Translated: CAWASYRGQFF.